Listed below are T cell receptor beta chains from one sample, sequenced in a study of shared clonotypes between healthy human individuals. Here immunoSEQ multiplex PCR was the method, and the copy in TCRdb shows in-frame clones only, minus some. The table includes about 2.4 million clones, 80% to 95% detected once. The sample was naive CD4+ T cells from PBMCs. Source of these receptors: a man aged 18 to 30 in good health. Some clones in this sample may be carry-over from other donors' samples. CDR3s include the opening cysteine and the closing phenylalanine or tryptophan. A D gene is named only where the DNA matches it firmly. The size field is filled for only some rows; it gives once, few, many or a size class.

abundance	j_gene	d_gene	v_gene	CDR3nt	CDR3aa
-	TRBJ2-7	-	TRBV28	TGTGCCAGCAGCTCGAGACTGGGTGGGGGAGGACAGCTGGGCGAGCAGTACTTC	CASSSRLGGGGQLGEQYF
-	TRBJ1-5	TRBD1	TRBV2	TGTGCCAGCAGCCTCGCCCAGGGGGCGGTTGGCAATCAGCCCCAGCATTTT	CASSLAQGAVGNQPQHF
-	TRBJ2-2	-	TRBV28	TGTGCCAGCAGTTTAACGAAAATGTTTATGGGGGAGATGAACACCGGGGAGCTGTTTTTT	CASSLTKMFMGEMNTGELFF
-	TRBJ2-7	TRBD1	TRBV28	TGTGCCAGCGGGGCCAGGGGGTACGAGCAGTACTTC	CASGARGYEQYF
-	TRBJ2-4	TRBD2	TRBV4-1	TGCGCCAGCAGCCAAGGGGTTTTGCGGGAGTCAGTCAAAAACATTCAGTACTTC	CASSQGVLRESVKNIQYF
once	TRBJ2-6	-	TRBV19	TGTGCCAGTAGTATTAGCGCAGGCAGCTCTGGGGCCAACGTCCTGACTTTC	CASSISAGSSGANVLTF
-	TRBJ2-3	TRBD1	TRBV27	TGTGCCAGCAGTTTGGGCCCCCGGGACAGGGGGCGATGGGCGCAGTATTTT	CASSLGPRDRGRWAQYF
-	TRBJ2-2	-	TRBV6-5	TGTGCCACCTGGCACAGAGAAAACACCGGGGAGCTGTTTTTT	CATWHRENTGELFF
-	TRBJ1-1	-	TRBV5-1	TGCGCCAGCAGCAGGGACACTGAAGCTTTCTTT	CASSRDTEAFF
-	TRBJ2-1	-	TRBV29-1	TGCAGCGTTGAAGATCTCCGAGGTAGCAACTACAATGAGCAGTTCTTC	CSVEDLRGSNYNEQFF
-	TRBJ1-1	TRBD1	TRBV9	TGTGCCAGCAGCGTTGCGGGACAGGGCGGGACTGAAGCTTTCTTT	CASSVAGQGGTEAFF